This T cell receptor beta chain was sequenced during a study of PD-1 blockade in mismatch repair-deficient tumors. About the study: Patients had 12 to 13 mismatch repair-deficient cancer types and were previously treated and progressing.

Mismatch repair deficiency was confirmed in all patients, by PCR or immunohistochemistry. The TCR-sequenced patients were a few responders to pembrolizumab. Assay: immunoSEQ multiplex PCR; the TCRdb copy retains only in-frame clones and omits some. Of around 49,000 clones listed, 77% were seen once; the top ten hold 2.5% to 4%. This clone occurred a few times. Its antigen remains unidentified. CDR1 and CDR2 (germline): MGHRA, YSYEKL. The CDR3 is 15 amino acids. V gave up 0 bases and J gave up 2 bases, with 10 bases separating them. Points from the study as a whole: Tumor-resident clones, often absent from pretreatment blood, expanded after pembrolizumab and then contracted.

Sample: PBMCs, taken before pembrolizumab treatment. The chain is built from TRBV4-1 and TRBJ2-5, with D possibly being TRBD2 (6 bases). This receptor was obtained from an adult with mismatch repair-deficient cancer. The CDR3 protein is CASSQDIAEQETQYF. In DNA, the CDR3 is TGCGCCAGCAGCCAAGACATAGCGGAGCAAGAGACCCAGTACTTC.